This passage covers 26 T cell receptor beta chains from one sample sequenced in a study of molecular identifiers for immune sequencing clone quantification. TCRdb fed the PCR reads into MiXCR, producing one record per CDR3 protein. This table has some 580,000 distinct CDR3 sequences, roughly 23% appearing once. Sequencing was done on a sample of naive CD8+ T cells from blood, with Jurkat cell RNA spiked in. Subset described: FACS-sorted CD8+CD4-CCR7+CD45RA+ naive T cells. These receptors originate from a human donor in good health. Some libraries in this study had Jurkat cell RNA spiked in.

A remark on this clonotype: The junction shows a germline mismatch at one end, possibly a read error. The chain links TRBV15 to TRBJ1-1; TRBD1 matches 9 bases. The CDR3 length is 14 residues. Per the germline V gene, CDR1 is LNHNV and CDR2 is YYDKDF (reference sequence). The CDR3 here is CATSGDRVNTGAFF. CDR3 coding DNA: TGTGCCACCAGCGGGGACAGGGTGAACACTGGAGCTTTCTTT.

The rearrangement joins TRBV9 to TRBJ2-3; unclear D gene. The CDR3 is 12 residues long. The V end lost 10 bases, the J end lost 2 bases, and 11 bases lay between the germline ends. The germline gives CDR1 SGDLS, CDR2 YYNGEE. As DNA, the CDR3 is TGTGCCTGTAGCCTCAACACAGATACGCAGTATTTT. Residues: CACSLNTDTQYF.

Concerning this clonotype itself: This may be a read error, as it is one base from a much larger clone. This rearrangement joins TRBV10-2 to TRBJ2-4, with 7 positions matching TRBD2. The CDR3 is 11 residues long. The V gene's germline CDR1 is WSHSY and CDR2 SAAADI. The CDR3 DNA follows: TGCGCCAGCAGTGTGGGAGGGCGGGTTCAGTTC. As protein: CASSVGGRVQF.

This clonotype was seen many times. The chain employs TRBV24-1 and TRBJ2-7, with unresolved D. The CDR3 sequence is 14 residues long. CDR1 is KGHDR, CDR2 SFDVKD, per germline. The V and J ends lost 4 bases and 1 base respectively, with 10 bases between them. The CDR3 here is CATSDPKASYEQYF. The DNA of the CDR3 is TGTGCCACCAGTGACCCGAAAGCGTCCTACGAGCAGTACTTC.

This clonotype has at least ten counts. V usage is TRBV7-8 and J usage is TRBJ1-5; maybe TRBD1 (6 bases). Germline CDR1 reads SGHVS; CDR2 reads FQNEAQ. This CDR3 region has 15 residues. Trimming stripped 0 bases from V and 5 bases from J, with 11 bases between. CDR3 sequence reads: CASSLAPTGYQPQHF. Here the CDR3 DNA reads TGTGCCAGCAGCTTAGCCCCGACAGGCTATCAGCCCCAGCATTTT.

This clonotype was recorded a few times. CDR3 nucleotide sequence: TGTGCCAGCAGTTACTCGATTCTAGCGGGATACAATGAGCAGTTCTTC. It encodes CASSYSILAGYNEQFF. This chain links TRBV6-2 or TRBV6-3 with TRBJ2-1; 9 bases align to TRBD2. The V segment lost 0 bases and the J segment 4 bases; nucleotides outside the gene matches: 4. Germline-derived CDR1 and CDR2 are MNHEY and SVGEGT. This CDR3 has 16 amino acids.

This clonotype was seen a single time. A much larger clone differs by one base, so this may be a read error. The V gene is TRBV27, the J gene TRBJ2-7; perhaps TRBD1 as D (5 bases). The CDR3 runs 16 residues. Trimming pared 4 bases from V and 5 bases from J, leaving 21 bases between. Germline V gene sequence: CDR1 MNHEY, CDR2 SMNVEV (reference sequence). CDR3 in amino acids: CASSSRVQVEFDEQYF. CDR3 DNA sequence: TGTGCCAGCAGTTCGCGTGTACAGGTGGAGTTCGACGAGCAGTACTTC.

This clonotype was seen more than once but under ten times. The CDR3 here is CASSLDPVLAGGPDEQFF. CDR3 DNA sequence: TGTGCCAGCAGCTTGGACCCTGTTCTAGCGGGAGGGCCCGATGAGCAGTTCTTC. The gene calls are TRBV5-4 and TRBJ2-1; 12 bases agree with TRBD2. Germline V gives CDR1 SGHNT, CDR2 YYREEE (reference sequence). The junction had 12 bases not matched to a gene; V was cut back by 0 bases and J by 8 bases. This CDR3 is 18 amino acids long.

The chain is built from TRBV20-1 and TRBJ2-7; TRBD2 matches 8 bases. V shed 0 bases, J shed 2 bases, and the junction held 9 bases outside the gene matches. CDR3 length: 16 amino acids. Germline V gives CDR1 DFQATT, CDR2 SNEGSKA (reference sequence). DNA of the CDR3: TGCAGTGCTAGAGATCCTACGGGGGGGGAGCCCTACGAGCAGTACTTC. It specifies CSARDPTGGEPYEQYF.

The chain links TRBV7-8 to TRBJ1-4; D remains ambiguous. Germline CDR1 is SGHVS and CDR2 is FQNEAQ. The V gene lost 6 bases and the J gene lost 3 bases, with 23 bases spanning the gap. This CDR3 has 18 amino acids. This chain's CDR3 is CASRGSGTGAASNEKLFF. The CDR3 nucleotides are TGTGCCAGCAGGGGGTCGGGCACCGGTGCAGCTTCTAATGAAAAACTGTTTTTT.

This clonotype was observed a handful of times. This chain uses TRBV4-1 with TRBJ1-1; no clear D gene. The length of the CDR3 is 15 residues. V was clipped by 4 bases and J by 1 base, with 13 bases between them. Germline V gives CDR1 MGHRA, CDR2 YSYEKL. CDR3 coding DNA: TGCGCCAGCAGCCTCCTTCAGAGTCAGAACACTGAAGCTTTCTTT. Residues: CASSLLQSQNTEAFF.

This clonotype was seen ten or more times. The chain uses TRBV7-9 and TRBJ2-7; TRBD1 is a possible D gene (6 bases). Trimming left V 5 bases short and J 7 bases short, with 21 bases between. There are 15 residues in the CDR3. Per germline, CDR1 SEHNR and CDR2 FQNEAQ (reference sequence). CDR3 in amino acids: CASSPTGTPNWEQYF. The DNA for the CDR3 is TGTGCCAGCAGCCCAACCGGGACACCAAACTGGGAGCAGTACTTC.

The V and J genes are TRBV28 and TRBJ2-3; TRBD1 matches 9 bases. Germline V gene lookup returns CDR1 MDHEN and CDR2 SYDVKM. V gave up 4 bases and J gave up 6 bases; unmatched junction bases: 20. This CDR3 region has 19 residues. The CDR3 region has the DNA TGTGCCAGCAGTTCCCCCGAAATCCGACAGGGGGGAATCGGGGATACGCAGTATTTT. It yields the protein CASSSPEIRQGGIGDTQYF.

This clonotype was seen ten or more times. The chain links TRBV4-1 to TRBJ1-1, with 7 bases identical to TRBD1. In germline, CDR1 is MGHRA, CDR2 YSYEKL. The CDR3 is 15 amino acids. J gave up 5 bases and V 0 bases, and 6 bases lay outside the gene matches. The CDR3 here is CASSQEITGDTEAFF. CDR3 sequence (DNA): TGCGCCAGCAGCCAAGAAATAACAGGGGATACTGAAGCTTTCTTT.

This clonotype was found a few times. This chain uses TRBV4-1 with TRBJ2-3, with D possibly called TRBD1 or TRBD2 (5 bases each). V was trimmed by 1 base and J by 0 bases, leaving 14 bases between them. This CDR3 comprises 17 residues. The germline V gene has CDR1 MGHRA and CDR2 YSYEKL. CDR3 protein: CASSQGSGTPSTDTQYF. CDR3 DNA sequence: TGCGCCAGCAGCCAAGGATCCGGGACGCCGAGCACAGATACGCAGTATTTT.

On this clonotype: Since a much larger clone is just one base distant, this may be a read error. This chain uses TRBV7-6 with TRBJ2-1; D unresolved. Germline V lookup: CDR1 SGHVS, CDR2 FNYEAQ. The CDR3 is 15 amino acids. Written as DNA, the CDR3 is TGTGCCAGCAGCCCAAGGACGGGTTCTTACAATGAGAAGTTCTTC. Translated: CASSPRTGSYNEKFF.

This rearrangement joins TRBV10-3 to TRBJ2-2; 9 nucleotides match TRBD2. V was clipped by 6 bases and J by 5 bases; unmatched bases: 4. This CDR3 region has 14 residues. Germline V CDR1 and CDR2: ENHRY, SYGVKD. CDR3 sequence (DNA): TGTGCCATCAGAGCCAGCGGGGGGACCGGGGAGCTGTTTTTT. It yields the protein CAIRASGGTGELFF.

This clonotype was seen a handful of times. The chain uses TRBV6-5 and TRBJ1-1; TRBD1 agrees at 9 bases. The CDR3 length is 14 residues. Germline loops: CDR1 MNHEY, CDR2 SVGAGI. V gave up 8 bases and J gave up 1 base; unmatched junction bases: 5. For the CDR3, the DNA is TGTGCCAGCGGAACAGGGGGCGGGAACACTGAAGCTTTCTTT. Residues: CASGTGGGNTEAFF.

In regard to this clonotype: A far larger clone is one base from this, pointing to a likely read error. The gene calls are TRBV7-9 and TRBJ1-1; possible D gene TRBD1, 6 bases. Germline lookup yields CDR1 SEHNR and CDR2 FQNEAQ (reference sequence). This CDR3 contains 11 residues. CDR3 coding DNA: TGTGCCAGCAGAAGGGGGACTGAAGCTCTCTTT. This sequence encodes CASRRGTEALF.

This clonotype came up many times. The CDR3: CASSRVGQPQHF. CDR3 nucleotides: TGTGCCAGCAGCCGCGTAGGTCAGCCCCAGCATTTT. The chain employs TRBV7-9 and TRBJ1-5, with D hard to call. The length of the CDR3 is 12 residues. Germline V CDR1 and CDR2: SEHNR, FQNEAQ (reference sequence). V lost 5 bases and J lost 6, with 8 bases in between.

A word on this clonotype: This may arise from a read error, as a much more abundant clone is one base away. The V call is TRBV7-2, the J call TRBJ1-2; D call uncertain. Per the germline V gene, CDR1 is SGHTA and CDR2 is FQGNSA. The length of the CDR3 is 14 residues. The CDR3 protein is CASSPFGSHYGYAF. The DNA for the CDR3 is TGTGCCAGCAGCCCCTTTGGCAGCCACTATGGCTACGCCTTC.

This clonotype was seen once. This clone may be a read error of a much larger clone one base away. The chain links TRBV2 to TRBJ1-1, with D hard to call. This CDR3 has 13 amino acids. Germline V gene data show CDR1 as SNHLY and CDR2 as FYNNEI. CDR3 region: CASSVLGNTETFF. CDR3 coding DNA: TGTGCCAGCAGTGTGTTGGGGAACACTGAAACTTTCTTT. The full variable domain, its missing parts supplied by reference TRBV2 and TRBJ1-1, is EPEVTQTPSHQVTQMGQEVILRCVPISNHLYFYWYRQILGQKVEFLVSFYNNEISEKSEIFDDQFSVERPDGSNFTLKIRSTKLEDSAMYFCASSVLGNTETFFGQGTRLTVV.

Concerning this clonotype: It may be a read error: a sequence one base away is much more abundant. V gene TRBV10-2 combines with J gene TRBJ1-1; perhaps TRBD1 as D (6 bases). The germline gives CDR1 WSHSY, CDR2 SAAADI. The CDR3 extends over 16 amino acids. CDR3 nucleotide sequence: TGCGCCGGCAGTGCTCCAGGACGGGGAGGGGGTACTGAAGCTTTCTTT. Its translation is CAGSAPGRGGGTEAFF.

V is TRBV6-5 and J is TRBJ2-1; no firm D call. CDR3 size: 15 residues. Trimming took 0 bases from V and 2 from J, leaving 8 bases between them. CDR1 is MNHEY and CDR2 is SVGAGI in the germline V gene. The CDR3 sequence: CASSYSRPPYNEQFF. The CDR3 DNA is TGTGCCAGCAGTTACTCGAGACCCCCCTACAATGAGCAGTTCTTC.

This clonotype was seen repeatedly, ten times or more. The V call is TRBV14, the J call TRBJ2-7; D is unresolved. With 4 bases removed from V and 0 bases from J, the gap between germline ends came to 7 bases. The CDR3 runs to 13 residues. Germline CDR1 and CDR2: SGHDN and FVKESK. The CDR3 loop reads CASSRGLSYEQYF. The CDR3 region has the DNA TGTGCCAGCAGCCGAGGTCTCTCCTACGAGCAGTACTTC. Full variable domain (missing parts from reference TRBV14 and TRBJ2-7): EAGVTQFPSHSVIEKGQTVTLRCDPISGHDNLYWYRRVMGKEIKFLLHFVKESKQDESGMPNNRFLAERTGGTYSTLKVQPAELEDSGVYFCASSRGLSYEQYFGPGTRLTVT.

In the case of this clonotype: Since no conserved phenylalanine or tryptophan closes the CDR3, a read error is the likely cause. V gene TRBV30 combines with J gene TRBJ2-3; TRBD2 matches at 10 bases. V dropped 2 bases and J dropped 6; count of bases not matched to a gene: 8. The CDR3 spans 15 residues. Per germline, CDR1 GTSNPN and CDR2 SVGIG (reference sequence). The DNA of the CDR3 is TGTGCCTGGAGTTTAGCGGGGGGCAAGGCCGATACGCAGTATCTT. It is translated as CAWSLAGGKADTQYL.